This T cell receptor (beta chain) was captured by sequencing in a study of T cells after yellow fever vaccination. Across the whole study: In the case of low-cell-number fractions, SMART-Seq v4 Ultra Low Input was used for preparation.

Study-level results: Abundant clonotypes from the bulk population could contaminate FACS-sorted repertoires. Clones that expanded after primary vaccination mostly reappeared after the booster (96% CD4, approximately 89% CD8).

Germline CDR1 reads KGHSH; CDR2 reads LQKENI. This CDR3 contains 13 residues. V lost 0 bases and J lost 6, with 7 bases in between. Notes on this clonotype: Its antigen is still unknown.

TCRdb processed the 5' RACE reads anew with MiXCR; each CDR3 protein has one entry. The data show about 580,000 distinct CDR3 sequences, around a sixth seen once. The V call is TRBV18, the J call TRBJ2-3; D remains unclear. The sequence was collected from a man younger than 30 who received the YFV17D yellow fever vaccine. The sample consisted of PBMCs, taken about 5 days after the first yellow fever vaccination. The chain's CDR3 is CASSPPALDTQYF. The CDR3 coding sequence is TGTGCCAGCTCACCACCGGCGCTCGATACGCAGTATTTT.